A single sample gave rise to the 16 T cell receptor beta chains below, sequenced in a study of OX40 agonist ivuxolimab in advanced cancers. Libraries were prepared by immunoSEQ multiplex PCR; TCRdb keeps only in-frame clonotypes and omits some of them. This repertoire shows around 39,000 clones, approximately 86% found once; its top ten account for around 1.8%. The sample consisted of CD4+ or CD8+ T cells sorted from blood, taken in a trial of the OX40 agonist ivuxolimab. These receptors were taken from an adult with an advanced solid tumor such as melanoma, head and neck, liver or kidney cancer.

V and J are TRBV9 and TRBJ1-3, with TRBD1 as a possible D gene (5 bases). In germline, CDR1 is SGDLS, CDR2 YYNGEE. Trimming removed 0 bases from V and 3 bases from J, with 7 bases in between. CDR3 size: 14 residues. CDR3 region: CASSVGQGGNTIYF. The CDR3 DNA is TGTGCCAGCAGCGTAGGTCAGGGTGGAAACACCATATATTTT.

The genes are TRBV29-1 and TRBJ1-2; no clear D gene. The CDR3 has 12 residues. CDR1 and CDR2 (germline): SQVTM, ANQGSEA. The germline V and J ends were trimmed by 7 bases and 8 bases, with 17 bases remaining between them. The CDR3 loop reads CSDTQALTGYTF. In DNA, the CDR3 is TGCAGCGACACCCAAGCGCTCACGGGCTACACCTTC.

The chain combines TRBV9 with TRBJ2-7; D unclear. This CDR3 is built from 14 residues. Germline CDR1 and CDR2: SGDLS and YYNGEE. The V and J ends lost 1 base and 0 bases respectively, with 8 bases between them. The CDR3 loop is CASSVRDTSYEQYF. CDR3 bases: TGTGCCAGCAGCGTACGAGACACCTCCTACGAGCAGTACTTC.

The chain couples TRBV27 to TRBJ2-7; D gene unclear. Germline V CDR1 and CDR2: MNHEY, SMNVEV (reference sequence). Between the trimmed V and J ends, which lost 5 bases and 0 bases, there was a span of 11 bases. The CDR3 totals 14 residues. DNA of the CDR3: TGTGCCAGCAGTGCCTCCTGGGTCTCCTACGAGCAGTACTTC. Protein: CASSASWVSYEQYF.

V and J are TRBV28 and TRBJ2-2, with TRBD2 as a possible D gene (7 bases). The V gene's germline CDR1 is MDHEN and CDR2 SYDVKM. The CDR3 contains 16 residues. V gave up 8 bases and J gave up 0 bases, with 16 bases separating them. CDR3 bases: TGTGCCAGCCGCTATAGGGGGGGTTCGAACACCGGGGAGCTGTTTTTT. Translation gives CASRYRGGSNTGELFF.

This clone appeared once. The CDR3: CASSEDGELFF. The DNA of the CDR3 is TGTGCCAGCTCCGAAGACGGAGAGCTGTTTTTT. The chain recombines TRBV18 with TRBJ2-2; unclear D gene. With 6 bases removed from V and 11 bases from J, the gap between germline ends came to 10 bases. The CDR3 has 11 amino acids. In germline, CDR1 is KGHSH, CDR2 LQKENI.

The chain employs TRBV7-9 and TRBJ2-2; D uncertain. This CDR3 is built from 14 residues. Germline V lookup: CDR1 SEHNR, CDR2 FQNEAQ (reference sequence). Trimming stripped 0 bases from V and 5 bases from J, with 7 bases between. CDR3 protein: CASSLALPTGELFF. The DNA for the CDR3 is TGTGCCAGCAGCTTAGCGCTACCGACCGGGGAGCTGTTTTTT. The whole variable domain, remainder taken from reference TRBV7-9 and TRBJ2-2, is DTGVSQNPRHKITKRGQNVTFRCDPISEHNRLYWYRQTLGQGPEFLTYFQNEAQLEKSRLLSDRFSAERPKGSFSTLEIQRTEQGDSAMYLCASSLALPTGELFFGEGSRLTVL.

The chain carries TRBV19 and TRBJ2-4; 12 bases match TRBD1. Trimming removed 2 bases from V and 12 bases from J; junction bases left unmatched: 5. Germline values: CDR1 LNHDA, CDR2 SQIVND (reference sequence). The CDR3 consists of 14 residues. The CDR3 loop reads CASSIRPGQGAQYF. For the CDR3, the DNA is TGTGCCAGTAGTATAAGACCGGGACAGGGGGCTCAGTACTTC.

The chain couples TRBV15 to TRBJ1-2, with D maybe TRBD1 (6 bases). The V gene's germline CDR1 is LNHNV and CDR2 YYDKDF (reference sequence). V lost 3 bases and J 8 bases, leaving 22 bases between the germline ends. The CDR3 runs to 16 residues. Written as DNA, the CDR3 is TGTGCCACCAGCAGTAGTACCTACAGGGAAGGGTGGGGCTACACCTTC. Translation: CATSSSTYREGWGYTF.

The chain recombines TRBV2 with TRBJ1-5; unclear D gene. Germline values: CDR1 SNHLY, CDR2 FYNNEI. Trimming pared 1 base from V and 4 bases from J, leaving 11 bases between. This CDR3 has 15 residues. The CDR3 loop is CASSEEQSRNQPQHF. The DNA for the CDR3 is TGTGCCAGCAGTGAAGAGCAGAGCCGGAATCAGCCCCAGCATTTT.

This sequence joins TRBV30 and TRBJ2-7; 7 bases agree with TRBD2. The CDR3 is made up of 13 amino acids. From germline, CDR1 is GTSNPN and CDR2 SVGIG (reference sequence). The V segment lost 4 bases and the J segment 1 base; nucleotides outside the gene matches: 4. The CDR3 sequence: CAWIGEGSYEQYF. CDR3 nucleotide sequence: TGTGCCTGGATTGGGGAGGGATCCTACGAGCAGTACTTC. The complete variable domain, with remaining parts taken from reference TRBV30 and TRBJ2-7, reads SQTIHQWPATLVQPVGSPLSLECTVEGTSNPNLYWYRQAAGRGLQLLFYSVGIGQISSEVPQNLSASRPQDRQFILSSKKLLLSDSGFYLCAWIGEGSYEQYFGPGTRLTVT.

A few counts support this clone. This sequence joins TRBV25-1 and TRBJ1-3, with D possibly TRBD1 on 5 matching bases. CDR3 size: 14 residues. The V gene lost 1 base and the J gene lost 5 bases, with 9 bases spanning the gap. The germline V gene has CDR1 MGHDK and CDR2 SYGVNS. The DNA for the CDR3 is TGTGCCAGCAGTGAATTGGGGCTTAGAAACACCATATATTTT. Its translation is CASSELGLRNTIYF.

The V and J genes are TRBV28 and TRBJ2-3; 13 nucleotides agree with TRBD2. This CDR3 is 16 amino acids long. The germline V gene has CDR1 MDHEN and CDR2 SYDVKM. The V and J ends lost 4 bases and 7 bases, in that order; junction bases with no gene match: 8. CDR3 sequence (DNA): TGTGCCAGCAGTTCCTCCCGGACTAGCGGGGGTAATACGCAGTATTTT. Amino acid sequence: CASSSSRTSGGNTQYF.

There are a few counts of this clone. The chain joins TRBV11-2 to TRBJ2-1; D not resolved. The germline CDR1 and CDR2 sequences are SGHAT and FQNNGV. V lost 4 bases and J lost 7, with 5 bases in between. This CDR3 is 11 amino acids long. CDR3 nucleotide sequence: TGTGCCAGCAGCTACCGGAATGAGCAGTTCTTC. Translation: CASSYRNEQFF.

The V and J genes are TRBV19 and TRBJ2-2; 8 nucleotides line up with TRBD2. CDR3 length: 16 amino acids. V lost 6 bases and J lost 1; bases outside the gene matches: 7. Germline V gene sequence: CDR1 LNHDA, CDR2 SQIVND (reference sequence). The CDR3 region is CASSSGTSLNTGELFF. CDR3 coding DNA: TGTGCCAGTAGCTCCGGGACTAGTCTGAACACCGGGGAGCTGTTTTTT.

This chain uses TRBV6-5 with TRBJ2-7; D might be TRBD1 (5 bases). The V end lost 4 bases, the J end lost 2 bases, and 15 bases lay between the germline ends. Germline lookup yields CDR1 MNHEY and CDR2 SVGAGI. The CDR3 has 15 amino acids. This chain's CDR3 is CASSSRFRQPYEQYF. Written as DNA, the CDR3 is TGTGCCAGCAGTTCCAGATTTAGACAGCCCTACGAGCAGTACTTC.